A single sample is the source of the 3 T cell receptor beta chains below, sequenced in a study of blood T cell repertoires in COVID-19. TCRdb's table, derived via immunoSEQ multiplex PCR, lists solely in-frame clones and lacks some. The sample has about 58,000 clones, around 87% seen once. Sequenced sample: peripheral blood. All receptors derive from a man between 60 and 75 years old with active COVID-19.

The V call is TRBV19, the J call TRBJ1-1; a possible D gene is TRBD1 (6 bases). CDR3 length: 15 residues. Trimming removed 6 bases from V and 0 bases from J, with 14 bases in between. Germline values: CDR1 LNHDA, CDR2 SQIVND (reference sequence). CDR3 sequence: CASRTGQTMNTEAFF. The DNA of the CDR3 is TGTGCCAGTAGAACGGGACAAACCATGAACACTGAAGCTTTCTTT. The whole variable domain, remainder taken from reference TRBV19 and TRBJ1-1, is DGGITQSPKYLFRKEGQNVTLSCEQNLNHDAMYWYRQDPGQGLRLIYYSQIVNDFQKGDIAEGYSVSREKKESFPLTVTSAQKNPTAFYLCASRTGQTMNTEAFFGQGTRLTVV.

The gene calls are TRBV18 and TRBJ2-7; 11 bases are shared with TRBD2. The V segment lost 6 bases and the J segment 8 bases; nucleotides outside the gene matches: 6. The CDR3 runs 13 residues. CDR1 KGHSH and CDR2 LQKENI come from the germline V gene. In nucleotides, the CDR3 is TGTGCCAGCTCGCCTACTAGCGGGAGCCAGCAGTACTTC. As protein: CASSPTSGSQQYF.

This clone was observed once. The chain carries TRBV9 and TRBJ2-7, with D tentatively TRBD2 (6 bases). Germline assignment: CDR1 SGDLS and CDR2 YYNGEE. The CDR3 has 15 amino acids. Between the trimmed V and J ends, which lost 3 bases and 0 bases, there was a span of 13 bases. CDR3 DNA sequence: TGTGCCAGCAGCGGGGGAGGCCAAAGCTCCTACGAGCAGTACTTC. This sequence encodes CASSGGGQSSYEQYF. Combining the CDR3 with reference TRBV9 and TRBJ2-7 gives the whole variable domain DSGVTQTPKHLITATGQRVTLRCSPRSGDLSVYWYQQSLDQGLQFLIQYYNGEERAKGNILERFSAQQFPDLHSELNLSSLELGDSALYFCASSGGGQSSYEQYFGPGTRLTVT.